The 14 T cell receptor beta chains reported below all come from one sample, sequenced in a study of shared clonotypes between healthy human individuals. TCRdb keeps only in-frame clones here, not all; method: immunoSEQ multiplex PCR. In the table there are 550,000 to 700,000 clones, more than 70% of which are singletons. Sequencing was carried out using memory CD4+ T cells sorted from blood. Subset meaning: CD45RA-negative fraction. The receptors come from a young woman in good health.

The CDR3 loop reads CAGTPGNSGNTIYF. The CDR3 DNA reads as TGTGCCGGCACCCCCGGGAATTCTGGAAACACCATATATTTT. The chain is built from TRBV30 and TRBJ1-3; D unresolved. In germline, CDR1 is GTSNPN, CDR2 SVGIG (reference sequence). The CDR3 runs to 14 residues. The ends were cut back, 8 bases at V and 1 base at J, with 15 bases in the middle.

The chain combines TRBV5-1 with TRBJ2-1; TRBD2 aligns across 9 bases. The CDR3 totals 13 residues. J gave up 14 bases and V 0 bases, and 6 bases lay outside the gene matches. The germline V gene has CDR1 SGHRS and CDR2 YFSETQ. The CDR3 bases are TGCGCCAGCAGCTTGGCCCCTAGCGGGGAAGAGTTCTTC. Translation gives CASSLAPSGEEFF.

The chain has TRBV5-5 and TRBJ1-5, with no clear D. CDR1 SGHKS and CDR2 YYEKEE come from the germline V gene (reference sequence). The CDR3 has 14 residues. Trimming removed 4 bases at V and 0 bases at J, with 8 bases between. This chain's CDR3 is CASSPSYSNQPQHF. Written as DNA, the CDR3 is TGTGCCAGCAGCCCTAGCTATAGCAATCAGCCCCAGCATTTT.

This chain uses TRBV11-2 with TRBJ2-7; 10 positions agree with TRBD2. The germline CDR1 and CDR2 sequences are SGHAT and FQNNGV. The CDR3 consists of 15 residues. V trimming: 2 bases; J trimming: 6 bases; junction bases outside the gene matches: 7. CDR3 in DNA: TGTGCCAGCAGCTTAACCTCTAGCGGGAGACGCGAGCAGTACTTC. This gives the protein CASSLTSSGRREQYF.

J is TRBJ2-2 and V is TRBV5-1, with D maybe TRBD1 (6 bases). The germline CDR1 and CDR2 sequences are SGHRS and YFSETQ. The CDR3 has 15 residues. V lost 4 bases, J lost 2 bases, and 12 bases lay in between. CDR3 amino acids: CASSPGQVNTGELFF. The DNA of the CDR3 is TGCGCCAGCAGCCCGGGACAAGTAAACACCGGGGAGCTGTTTTTT.

The chain links TRBV2 to TRBJ2-3; 8 bases are shared with TRBD1. Germline loops: CDR1 SNHLY, CDR2 FYNNEI. J gave up 2 bases and V 9 bases, and 13 bases lay outside the gene matches. The CDR3 sequence is 16 residues long. The CDR3 region is CASITMDRVSTDTQYF. CDR3 bases: TGTGCCAGTATTACAATGGACAGGGTTTCCACAGATACGCAGTATTTT.

This rearrangement joins TRBV28 to TRBJ1-1; D is ambiguous. The CDR3 spans 13 residues. V shed 2 bases and J shed 3 bases, with 7 bases lying between them. The germline gives CDR1 MDHEN, CDR2 SYDVKM. The CDR3 loop is CASSLPPHTEAFF. The DNA of the CDR3 is TGTGCCAGCAGTTTACCTCCGCACACTGAAGCTTTCTTT.

This sequence joins TRBV2 and TRBJ2-1, with 11 bases aligning to TRBD2. Germline loops: CDR1 SNHLY, CDR2 FYNNEI. Trimming took 5 bases from V and 5 from J; bases not matched to a gene: 2. The CDR3 sequence is 14 residues long. CDR3 sequence: CASSPGLADNEQFF. CDR3 DNA sequence: TGTGCCAGCAGTCCGGGACTAGCGGACAATGAGCAGTTCTTC.

The V and J genes are TRBV14 and TRBJ2-4, with 9 bases lining up with TRBD2. The CDR3 covers 16 residues. V gave up 0 bases and J gave up 6 bases; unmatched junction bases: 6. Germline lookup yields CDR1 SGHDN and CDR2 FVKESK. CDR3 residues: CASSQDAGGPRNIQYF. As DNA, the CDR3 is TGTGCCAGCAGCCAAGACGCGGGAGGGCCCAGAAACATTCAGTACTTC. The entire variable domain, with the rest obtained from reference TRBV14 and TRBJ2-4, is as follows: EAGVTQFPSHSVIEKGQTVTLRCDPISGHDNLYWYRRVMGKEIKFLLHFVKESKQDESGMPNNRFLAERTGGTYSTLKVQPAELEDSGVYFCASSQDAGGPRNIQYFGAGTRLSVL.

This chain joins TRBV18 and TRBJ1-5; 8 positions match TRBD1. V dropped 3 bases and J dropped 6; count of bases not matched to a gene: 7. The CDR3 is 15 amino acids. Germline loops: CDR1 KGHSH, CDR2 LQKENI. CDR3 protein: CASSPTGAGGQPQHF. CDR3 sequence (DNA): TGTGCCAGCTCACCGACAGGGGCTGGGGGTCAGCCCCAGCATTTT.

This clone is deemed medium-sized. The chain has TRBV29-1 and TRBJ1-2; D gene ambiguous. Germline loops: CDR1 SQVTM, CDR2 ANQGSEA. V shed 2 bases and J shed 1 base, with 11 bases lying between them. The CDR3 runs to 14 residues. The CDR3 sequence is CSVESPSSNYGYTF. The CDR3 DNA follows: TGCAGCGTTGAATCCCCGAGCAGTAACTATGGCTACACCTTC.

The V and J genes are TRBV5-1 and TRBJ2-3; TRBD2 agrees at 10 bases. The V segment lost 4 bases and the J segment 0 bases; nucleotides outside the gene matches: 5. The germline gives CDR1 SGHRS, CDR2 YFSETQ. The CDR3 extends over 16 amino acids. The CDR3 loop reads CASSRQTSGSTDTQYF. The DNA for the CDR3 is TGCGCCAGCAGCAGGCAGACTAGCGGGAGCACAGATACGCAGTATTTT.

This clone has only a few counts. V usage is TRBV4-1 and J usage is TRBJ2-3, with no clear D. The length of the CDR3 is 14 residues. Looked up from germline, CDR1 is MGHRA and CDR2 is YSYEKL. The germline V and J ends were trimmed by 1 base and 4 bases, with 9 bases remaining between them. CDR3 loop: CASSQVGLADTQYF. Here the CDR3 DNA reads TGCGCCAGCAGCCAAGTAGGGCTGGCAGATACGCAGTATTTT.

This clone has just a few counts. The CDR3 DNA reads TGCGCCAGCAGCTATTCTGGACAGAGGGGAAACACCGGGGAGCTGTTTTTT. This encodes CASSYSGQRGNTGELFF. This chain links TRBV5-1 with TRBJ2-2, with a possible D match to TRBD1 (6 bases). V was trimmed by 3 bases and J by 2 bases, leaving 17 bases between them. The length of the CDR3 is 17 residues. In germline, CDR1 is SGHRS, CDR2 YFSETQ.